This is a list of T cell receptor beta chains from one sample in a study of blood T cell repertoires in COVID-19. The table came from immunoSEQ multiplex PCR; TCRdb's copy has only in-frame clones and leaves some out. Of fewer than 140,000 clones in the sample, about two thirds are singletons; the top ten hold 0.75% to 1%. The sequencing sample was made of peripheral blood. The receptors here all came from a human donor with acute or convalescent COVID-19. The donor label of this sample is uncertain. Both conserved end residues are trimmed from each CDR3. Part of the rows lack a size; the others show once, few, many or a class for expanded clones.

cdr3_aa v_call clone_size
ASSPGGEVTGELF TRBV5-1 once
ASSGKPSGSGNTIY TRBV19 -
ASSIISGSTGELF TRBV9 -
AWSPGGVNEKLF TRBV30 -
ASSLVSGVNTGELF TRBV5-1 -
ASSFVRNTGELF TRBV5-6 -
ASSWGGTGGWETQY TRBV5-5 -
ASSLFDQETQY TRBV5-6 few
SVQQGNEKLF TRBV29-1 -
ASSNRQGGDTQY TRBV7-2 -
ATSSFGLAGGYTGELF TRBV15 few
ASRDWDGLMNTEAF TRBV2 -
AWSVLGTGINTIY TRBV30 few
ASSIGTGDSGNTIY TRBV19 -
SVLPGGQETQY TRBV29-1 -
AISVDRGYGYT TRBV10-3 -
SVTGQPPTDTQY TRBV29-1 few
ASSQLASETQY TRBV3-1/TRBV3-2 -
ASSRGQGAYNEQF TRBV5-1 -
ASSQARDYGYT TRBV14 -
ASTTGVTKNIQY TRBV10-2 -
ASSQDSSGVITDTQY TRBV4-1 -
ASSLIGRGGGQETQY TRBV7-2 -
ASTPGSGNTIY TRBV5-1 once
ASSQVGGTGIFEQF TRBV4-2 once
ASSLAQGAWRETQY TRBV7-2 -
SVLRLTGYT TRBV29-1 -
SATPEETQY TRBV20-1 -
ASSPGQVSTNEKLF TRBV10-1 few
ASTYGTVINNEQF TRBV6-5 -
ASSRYGGASGSPLH TRBV27 -
ASSFEGRAIY TRBV12-3/TRBV12-4 -
ASSTYHSNQPQH TRBV18 -
ASSEKDISYEQY TRBV2 -
SVGGNRGLQF TRBV29-1 -
ASRDSWHEKLF TRBV6-5 -
ASSLAGVAGGLSYNEQF TRBV5-1 -
ASSQGRGSGNTIY TRBV4-1 once
ASSNHRDTEQY TRBV2 once
AWSSDLEAEAF TRBV30 -
ASSLALGGSSTDTQY TRBV5-4 -
ASSYSRRGEQY TRBV6-5 -
ASSYVAGGTDTQY TRBV6-6 -
ASSLVSSGGDTQY TRBV7-2 -
ASSWGTVRSTEAF TRBV5-6 -
ASSLRRPQEKLF TRBV5-1 -
ASKAGTGEFYEQY TRBV6-5 -
ARSPSTDTQY TRBV5-3 -
ASSEYRVQETQY TRBV25-1 -
ASSYLGGDQPQH TRBV6-6 few
ASSLTRGGNEQF TRBV5-1 few
ASSVGTANSNQPQH TRBV6-1 -
ASSERVWTGGHSPLH TRBV6-1 -
ASSLNRVEAF TRBV18 many
ASSPLASLAKNIQY TRBV28 -
ASSFLYNQPQH TRBV7-2 -
ASSNRVGTGELF TRBV19 -